The sequence of this T cell receptor beta chain was determined in a study of response to subunit inactivated influenza vaccine. Overall study findings and caveats: The authors offered the suggestion that each seasonal influenza vaccination recruits few new T cells.

This clonotype has only a few counts. The antigen is not known. MiXCR was run by TCRdb on the RT-PCR reads, yielding one entry per CDR3 protein. The top ten hold 5.5% to 8% of the sample, which has about 700,000 distinct CDR3 sequences, 14% seen once. Germline V gene sequence: CDR1 GTSNPN, CDR2 SVGIG (reference sequence). This CDR3 spans 14 amino acids. Trimming shortened V by 0 bases and J by 7 bases, and 16 bases separated the two germline ends. The sequenced sample was PBMCs from blood, obtained 14 to 15 days before vaccination. The TCR originated in a man aged 50 to 59 who received an inactivated influenza vaccine. The rearrangement uses TRBV30 and TRBJ2-7; D may be TRBD2 (7 bases). The CDR3 region has the DNA TGTGCCTGGAGTGTAGTTCAGGGGAGGGGGGAGCAGTACTTC. Protein: CAWSVVQGRGEQYF.